The subject of this entry is one TCR beta chain. These data originate in a study of shared T cell receptors in the human thymus. Libraries were prepared by immunoSEQ multiplex PCR; TCRdb keeps only in-frame clonotypes and omits some of them. The data contain around 730,000 clones, 80% to 90% of them singletons. CDR1 MNHNS and CDR2 SASEGT come from the germline V gene. V lost 3 bases and J lost 0, with 21 bases in between. The CDR3 has 19 residues. The sample also formed part of further work on human thymus T cells. From that paper: Obtained as resections during corrective heart surgery, the thymus tissue was then studied.

Sequenced sample: thymocytes. This TCR came from a girl younger than two with a congenital heart defect. The chain combines TRBV6-1 with TRBJ1-5, with D maybe TRBD1 (6 bases). Written as DNA, the CDR3 is TGTGCCAGCAGTGAGAGGCAGGGGCCTAAAACCTATAGCAATCAGCCCCAGCATTTT. Translating gives CASSERQGPKTYSNQPQHF.